The 21 T cell receptor beta chains presented below share a single source sample, sequenced in a study of early T cells in non-severe SARS-CoV-2 infection. MiXCR, applied by TCRdb to the 5' RACE reads, yields one record per CDR3 protein. The sample comprises tens of thousands of distinct CDR3 sequences, around a tenth of which are singletons, and 4.2% rests with the top ten. The sequencing input was whole blood. The receptors come from an adult who was a healthcare worker with PCR-confirmed SARS-CoV-2 infection or an uninfected control (not recorded which).

This clonotype has a count of ten or more. The J gene is TRBJ2-5, the V gene TRBV6-1; D not resolved. The V end lost 3 bases, the J end lost 5 bases, and 13 bases lay between the germline ends. The CDR3 contains 14 residues. Per germline, CDR1 MNHNS and CDR2 SASEGT. CDR3 residues: CASSERARRETQYF. The CDR3 region has the DNA TGTGCCAGCAGTGAGCGTGCACGTCGGGAGACCCAGTACTTC.

The rearrangement joins TRBV30 to TRBJ2-7; TRBD1 matches at 7 bases. The CDR3 extends over 13 amino acids. Germline CDR1 and CDR2: GTSNPN and SVGIG (reference sequence). Unmatched junction bases numbered 3, after V lost 1 base and J lost 3 bases. CDR3 residues: CAWSATGFYEQYF. CDR3 nucleotide sequence: TGTGCCTGGAGTGCGACAGGGTTCTACGAGCAGTACTTC.

This clonotype was seen at least ten times. The chain has TRBV7-2 and TRBJ2-2, with D tentatively TRBD1 or TRBD2 (5 bases each). Trimming took 2 bases from V and 2 from J, leaving 9 bases between them. The CDR3 has 15 residues. Germline loops: CDR1 SGHTA, CDR2 FQGNSA. The CDR3 DNA reads TGTGCCAGCAGCTTACGAGGGGTTAACACCGGGGAGCTGTTTTTT. As protein: CASSLRGVNTGELFF.

This clonotype was picked up many times. The chain uses TRBV7-3 and TRBJ2-2; D ambiguous. This CDR3 region has 13 residues. Trimming removed 5 bases from V and 7 bases from J, with 11 bases in between. In germline, CDR1 is SGHTA, CDR2 FQGTGA. CDR3 amino acids: CASSPYHGGELFF. The CDR3 bases are TGTGCCAGCAGCCCCTACCATGGCGGGGAGCTGTTTTTT.

The sample holds many counts of this clonotype. The genes are TRBV30 and TRBJ1-3, with D maybe TRBD1 (6 bases). The CDR3 runs 15 residues. The V gene lost 3 bases and the J gene lost 2 bases, with 14 bases spanning the gap. CDR1 GTSNPN and CDR2 SVGIG come from the germline V gene (reference sequence). CDR3 in amino acids: CAWRDGRDTGNTIYF. CDR3 DNA sequence: TGTGCCTGGAGAGACGGCCGGGACACTGGAAACACCATATATTTT.

This clonotype was seen ten or more times. This sequence joins TRBV18 and TRBJ1-1; 8 bases fit TRBD1. V gave up 3 bases and J gave up 4 bases; unmatched junction bases: 4. The CDR3 spans 14 residues. CDR1 KGHSH and CDR2 LQKENI come from the germline V gene. The CDR3: CASSPNTGGTEAFF. As DNA, the CDR3 is TGTGCCAGCTCACCCAACACAGGGGGCACTGAAGCTTTCTTT.

The chain links TRBV12-3 or TRBV12-4 to TRBJ1-5; D call uncertain. V was trimmed by 4 bases and J by 6 bases, leaving 10 bases between them. This CDR3 contains 13 residues. CDR3 in amino acids: CASSSIGPQPQHF. In DNA form, the CDR3 reads TGTGCCAGCAGTTCCATTGGTCCTCAGCCCCAGCATTTT.

This clonotype was detected a few times. V usage is TRBV11-2 and J usage is TRBJ2-1, with 8 bases fitting TRBD2. The CDR3 consists of 19 residues. The V gene's germline CDR1 is SGHAT and CDR2 FQNNGV. V dropped 1 base and J dropped 0; count of bases not matched to a gene: 11. The CDR3 loop reads CASSLGDLAGASSYNEQFF. CDR3 DNA sequence: TGTGCCAGCAGCTTAGGGGACCTAGCGGGTGCGAGCTCCTACAATGAGCAGTTCTTC.

This clonotype was counted ten times or more. This chain links TRBV7-8 with TRBJ1-5; D gene uncertain. The length of the CDR3 is 15 residues. Germline CDR1 SGHVS, CDR2 FQNEAQ. V was cut by 1 base and J by 2 bases, with 9 bases left in between. The CDR3 nucleotides read TGTGCCAGCAGCTTAGGAAGGGTAGGCAATCAGCCCCAGCATTTT. This gives the protein CASSLGRVGNQPQHF.

This clonotype was counted many times. In nucleotides, the CDR3 is TGTGCCAGCAGTTTAATTACAGGGGGCGGCACAGATACGCAGTATTTT. This gives the protein CASSLITGGGTDTQYF. The chain couples TRBV27 to TRBJ2-3, with TRBD1 matching 9 bases. Germline V gene lookup returns CDR1 MNHEY and CDR2 SMNVEV (reference sequence). This CDR3 contains 16 residues. V lost 2 bases to trimming and J lost 1 base; unmatched junction nucleotides: 4.

This clonotype has more than one count but fewer than ten. The chain couples TRBV11-2 to TRBJ1-1; D call uncertain. CDR1 is SGHAT and CDR2 is FQNNGV in the germline V gene. V gave up 5 bases and J gave up 5 bases, with 33 bases separating them. The CDR3 is 20 residues long. CDR3 sequence reads: CASSLTYRTGSKWGTTEAFF. In DNA, the CDR3 is TGTGCCAGCAGCCTTACGTACCGTACCGGGTCTAAGTGGGGAACGACTGAAGCTTTCTTT.

This clonotype was counted only a few times. This chain uses TRBV20-1 with TRBJ2-7; D may be TRBD1 (5 bases). The germline CDR1 and CDR2 sequences are DFQATT and SNEGSKA (reference sequence). This CDR3 spans 14 amino acids. V was cut by 0 bases and J by 3 bases, with 12 bases left in between. The DNA of the CDR3 is TGCAGTGCTAGAGATACGGCAGGGCTCTACGAGCAGTACTTC. It specifies CSARDTAGLYEQYF.

This clonotype was recorded many times. The gene calls are TRBV9 and TRBJ2-7; 10 bases align to TRBD2. Germline assignment: CDR1 SGDLS and CDR2 YYNGEE. V lost 4 bases and J lost 4; bases outside the gene matches: 5. The CDR3 sequence is 14 residues long. CDR3: CASSSSGREYEQYF. The CDR3 coding sequence is TGTGCCAGCAGCTCTAGCGGGAGAGAATACGAGCAGTACTTC. The entire variable domain, with the rest obtained from reference TRBV9 and TRBJ2-7, is as follows: DSGVTQTPKHLITATGQRVTLRCSPRSGDLSVYWYQQSLDQGLQFLIQYYNGEERAKGNILERFSAQQFPDLHSELNLSSLELGDSALYFCASSSSGREYEQYFGPGTRLTVT.

This clonotype was detected ten times or more. J is TRBJ1-6 and V is TRBV27; D might be TRBD1 (6 bases). Germline V gene data show CDR1 as MNHEY and CDR2 as SMNVEV (reference sequence). Trimming shortened V by 5 bases and J by 7 bases, and 12 bases separated the two germline ends. The CDR3 runs to 14 residues. CDR3: CASSVGAINSPLHF. The CDR3 bases are TGTGCCAGCAGTGTGGGGGCAATAAATTCACCCCTCCACTTT.

This clonotype was counted at least ten times. The rearrangement joins TRBV12-2 to TRBJ2-7. TRBV12-2 is an annotated pseudogene. This CDR3 comprises 12 residues. The CDR3: CASRLRNHEQYF. The CDR3 DNA is TGTGCAAGTCGCTTGAGAAACCACGAGCAGTACTTC.

Many counts were recorded for this clonotype. The genes are TRBV5-1 and TRBJ1-4; D may be TRBD1 (5 bases). From germline, CDR1 is SGHRS and CDR2 YFSETQ. V was pared by 1 base and J by 0 bases, with 7 bases between. CDR3 length: 15 amino acids. This CDR3 reads CASSLLTATNEKLFF. Here the CDR3 DNA reads TGCGCCAGCAGCTTGCTGACAGCAACTAATGAAAAACTGTTTTTT.

The chain is built from TRBV3-1 and TRBJ2-3; D tentatively reads TRBD1 or TRBD2 (5 bases each). Trimming left V 4 bases short and J 2 bases short, with 13 bases between. CDR1 and CDR2 (germline): LGHDT, YNNKEL (reference sequence). This CDR3 comprises 15 residues. CDR3 DNA sequence: TGTGCCAGCAGCCGGGCCGGGGACCCCACAGATACGCAGTATTTT. This encodes CASSRAGDPTDTQYF.

The chain couples TRBV24-1 to TRBJ2-3, with 12 bases that match TRBD2. The V gene's germline CDR1 is KGHDR and CDR2 SFDVKD. The CDR3 covers 16 residues. J was trimmed by 1 base and V by 5 bases; bases with no gene match: 3. As DNA, the CDR3 is TGTGCCACCAGTGCACCTAGCGGGAGGGGCACAGATACGCAGTATTTT. This gives the protein CATSAPSGRGTDTQYF.

Many counts were recorded for this clonotype. The CDR3 region has the DNA TGTGCCAGCACCCCTAGGGGCGGGGCCTACGAGCAGTACTTC. Protein product: CASTPRGGAYEQYF. This chain links TRBV27 with TRBJ2-7, with D perhaps matching TRBD2 (6 bases). The CDR3 has 14 residues. CDR1 and CDR2 (germline): MNHEY, SMNVEV (reference sequence). Trimming removed 7 bases from V and 2 bases from J, with 15 bases in between.

This clonotype was detected many times. The chain employs TRBV29-1 and TRBJ1-1; 7 nucleotides agree with TRBD1. Per the germline V gene, CDR1 is SQVTM and CDR2 is ANQGSEA. The CDR3 runs to 15 residues. J was trimmed by 1 base and V by 7 bases; bases with no gene match: 12. The CDR3 DNA reads TGCAGCGCGTTTGGGACCGGGACAGAGAACACTGAAGCTTTCTTT. Amino acids: CSAFGTGTENTEAFF.

Ten or more counts support this clonotype. The V call is TRBV10-2, the J call TRBJ1-4; D might be TRBD1 (5 bases). The length of the CDR3 is 18 residues. V lost 5 bases and J 8 bases, leaving 27 bases between the germline ends. The germline V gene encodes CDR1 WSHSY and CDR2 SAAADI. The CDR3 sequence is CASSIRDWRVSGVEKLFF. CDR3 nucleotide sequence: TGCGCCAGCAGTATCCGGGACTGGAGAGTTTCGGGTGTGGAAAAACTGTTTTTT.